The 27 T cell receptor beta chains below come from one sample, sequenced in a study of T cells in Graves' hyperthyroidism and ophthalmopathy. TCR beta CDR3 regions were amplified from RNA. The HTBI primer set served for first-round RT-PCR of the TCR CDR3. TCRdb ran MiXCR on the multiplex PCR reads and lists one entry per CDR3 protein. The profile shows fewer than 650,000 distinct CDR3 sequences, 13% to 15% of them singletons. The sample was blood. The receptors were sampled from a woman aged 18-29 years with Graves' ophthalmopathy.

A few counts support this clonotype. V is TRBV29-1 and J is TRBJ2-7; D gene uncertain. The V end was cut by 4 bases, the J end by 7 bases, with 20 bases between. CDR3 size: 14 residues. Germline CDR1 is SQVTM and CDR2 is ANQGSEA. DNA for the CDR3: TGCAGCGTTGTCGCCGCCGGGCCCCTGGGGGAGCAGTACTTC. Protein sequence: CSVVAAGPLGEQYF.

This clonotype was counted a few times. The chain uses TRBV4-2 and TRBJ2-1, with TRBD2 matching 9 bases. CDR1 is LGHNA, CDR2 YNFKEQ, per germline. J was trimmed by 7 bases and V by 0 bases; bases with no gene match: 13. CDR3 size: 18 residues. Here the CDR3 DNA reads TGTGCCAGCAGCCAAGATCGGGGTGGGGCTAGCGGGAAAAATGAGCAGTTCTTC. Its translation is CASSQDRGGASGKNEQFF.

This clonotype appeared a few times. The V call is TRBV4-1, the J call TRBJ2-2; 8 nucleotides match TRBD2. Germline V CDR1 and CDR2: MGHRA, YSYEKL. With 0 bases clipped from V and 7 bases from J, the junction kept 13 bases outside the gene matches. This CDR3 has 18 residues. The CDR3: CASSQDNREGHVGGELFF. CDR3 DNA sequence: TGCGCCAGCAGCCAAGATAATCGGGAGGGCCATGTTGGCGGGGAGCTGTTTTTT.

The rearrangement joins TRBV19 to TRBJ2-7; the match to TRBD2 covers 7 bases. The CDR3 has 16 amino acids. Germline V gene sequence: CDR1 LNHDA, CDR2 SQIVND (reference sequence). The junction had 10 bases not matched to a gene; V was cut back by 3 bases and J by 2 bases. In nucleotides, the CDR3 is TGTGCCAGTAGTATCGGACTAGTGGGGCGTACCTACGAGCAGTACTTC. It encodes CASSIGLVGRTYEQYF.

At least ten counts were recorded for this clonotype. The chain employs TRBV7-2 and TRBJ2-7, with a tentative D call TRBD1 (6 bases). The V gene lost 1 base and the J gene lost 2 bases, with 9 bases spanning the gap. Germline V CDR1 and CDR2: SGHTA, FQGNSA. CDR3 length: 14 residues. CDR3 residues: CASSLVQGTYEQYF. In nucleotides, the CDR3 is TGTGCCAGCAGCTTAGTACAGGGAACCTACGAGCAGTACTTC.

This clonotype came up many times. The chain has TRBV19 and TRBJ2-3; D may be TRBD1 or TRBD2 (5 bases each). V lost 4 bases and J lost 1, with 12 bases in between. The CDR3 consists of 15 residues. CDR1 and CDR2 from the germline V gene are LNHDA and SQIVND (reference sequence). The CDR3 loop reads CASSTGAARTDTQYF. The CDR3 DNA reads TGTGCCAGTAGTACCGGGGCGGCCCGCACAGATACGCAGTATTTT.

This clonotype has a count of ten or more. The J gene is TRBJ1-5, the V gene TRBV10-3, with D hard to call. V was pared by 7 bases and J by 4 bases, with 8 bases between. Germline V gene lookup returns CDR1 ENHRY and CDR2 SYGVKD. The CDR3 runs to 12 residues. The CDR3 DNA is TGTGCCATCAAATTCCTGAATCAGCCCCAGCATTTT. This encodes CAIKFLNQPQHF.

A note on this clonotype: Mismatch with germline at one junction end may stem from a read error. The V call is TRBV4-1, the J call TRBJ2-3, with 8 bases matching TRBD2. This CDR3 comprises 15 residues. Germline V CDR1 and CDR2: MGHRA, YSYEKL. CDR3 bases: TGCGCCAGCAGCCAGGCCCGGACTAGCACAGATGCGCAGTATTTT. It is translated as CASSQARTSTDAQYF.

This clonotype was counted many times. CDR3 nucleotide sequence: TGTGCCAGCAGTTGGAAGCAACTAGGGCGCGGATTCAATGAGCAGTTCTTC. Translated: CASSWKQLGRGFNEQFF. J is TRBJ2-1 and V is TRBV28, with D maybe TRBD2 (5 bases). Germline V gene data show CDR1 as MDHEN and CDR2 as SYDVKM. The CDR3 covers 17 residues. Trimming removed 4 bases at V and 6 bases at J, with 22 bases between.

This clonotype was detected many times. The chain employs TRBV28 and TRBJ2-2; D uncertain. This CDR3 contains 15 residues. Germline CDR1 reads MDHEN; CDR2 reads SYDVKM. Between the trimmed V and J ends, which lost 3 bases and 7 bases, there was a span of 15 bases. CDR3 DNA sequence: TGTGCCAGCAGTTTGGCCCGCCTGAACGGCGGGGAGCTGTTTTTT. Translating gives CASSLARLNGGELFF.

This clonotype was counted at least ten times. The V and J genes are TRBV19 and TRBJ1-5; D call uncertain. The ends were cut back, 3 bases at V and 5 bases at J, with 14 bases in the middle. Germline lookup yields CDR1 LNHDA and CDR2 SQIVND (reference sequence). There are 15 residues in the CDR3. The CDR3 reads CASSIEVNGDQPQHF. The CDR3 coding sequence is TGTGCCAGTAGTATTGAGGTTAACGGTGATCAGCCCCAGCATTTT.

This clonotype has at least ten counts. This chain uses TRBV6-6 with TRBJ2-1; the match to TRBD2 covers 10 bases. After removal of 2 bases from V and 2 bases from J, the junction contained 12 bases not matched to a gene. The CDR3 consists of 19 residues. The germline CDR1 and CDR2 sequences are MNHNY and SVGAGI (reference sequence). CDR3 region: CASSYPTAPGLAPYNEQFF. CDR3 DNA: TGTGCCAGCAGTTACCCAACCGCCCCGGGACTAGCGCCCTACAATGAGCAGTTCTTC.

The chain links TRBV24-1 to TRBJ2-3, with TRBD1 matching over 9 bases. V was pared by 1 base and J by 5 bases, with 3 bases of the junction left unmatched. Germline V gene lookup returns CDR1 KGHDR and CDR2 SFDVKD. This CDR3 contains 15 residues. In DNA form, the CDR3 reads TGTGCCACCAGTGATTTTGGACAGGGGAAAGATACGCAGTATTTT. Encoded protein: CATSDFGQGKDTQYF.

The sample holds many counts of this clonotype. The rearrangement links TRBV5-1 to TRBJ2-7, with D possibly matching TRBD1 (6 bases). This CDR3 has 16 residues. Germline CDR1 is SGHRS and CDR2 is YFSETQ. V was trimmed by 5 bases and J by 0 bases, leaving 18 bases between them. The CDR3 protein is CASRWGRADSSYEQYF. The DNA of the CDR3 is TGCGCCAGCAGATGGGGCAGGGCGGACAGCTCCTACGAGCAGTACTTC.

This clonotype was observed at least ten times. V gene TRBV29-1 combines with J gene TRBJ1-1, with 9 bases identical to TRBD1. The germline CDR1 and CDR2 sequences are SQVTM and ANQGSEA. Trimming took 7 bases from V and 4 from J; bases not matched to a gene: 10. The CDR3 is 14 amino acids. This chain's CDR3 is CSAQGTGIGTEAFF. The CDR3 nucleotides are TGCAGCGCGCAAGGGACAGGGATAGGCACTGAAGCTTTCTTT.

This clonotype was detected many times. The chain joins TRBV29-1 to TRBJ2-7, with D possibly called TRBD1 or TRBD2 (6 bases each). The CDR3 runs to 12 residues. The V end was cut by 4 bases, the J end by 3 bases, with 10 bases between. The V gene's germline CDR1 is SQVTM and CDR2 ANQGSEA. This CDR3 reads CSVAGANYEQYF. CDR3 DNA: TGCAGCGTTGCGGGGGCCAACTACGAGCAGTACTTC.

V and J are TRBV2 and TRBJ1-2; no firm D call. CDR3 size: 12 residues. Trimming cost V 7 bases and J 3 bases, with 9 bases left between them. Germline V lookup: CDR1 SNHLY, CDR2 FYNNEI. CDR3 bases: TGTGCCAGCACCGCGCCCGACTATGGCTACACCTTC. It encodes CASTAPDYGYTF. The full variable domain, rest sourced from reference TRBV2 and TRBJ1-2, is EPEVTQTPSHQVTQMGQEVILRCVPISNHLYFYWYRQILGQKVEFLVSFYNNEISEKSEIFDDQFSVERPDGSNFTLKIRSTKLEDSAMYFCASTAPDYGYTFGSGTRLTVV.

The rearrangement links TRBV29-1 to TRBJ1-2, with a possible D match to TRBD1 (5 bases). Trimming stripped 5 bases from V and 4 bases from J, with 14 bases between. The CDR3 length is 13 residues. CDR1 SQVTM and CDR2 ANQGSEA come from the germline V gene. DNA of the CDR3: TGCAGCGTTCGCGGGGGGGGATCCTATGGCTACACCTTC. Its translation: CSVRGGGSYGYTF.

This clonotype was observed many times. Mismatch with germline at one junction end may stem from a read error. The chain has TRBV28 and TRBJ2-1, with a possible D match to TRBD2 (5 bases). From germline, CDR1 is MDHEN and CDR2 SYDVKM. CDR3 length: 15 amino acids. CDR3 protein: CPSSSPWGADNEQFF. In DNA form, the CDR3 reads TGTCCCAGCAGTTCCCCCTGGGGAGCCGACAATGAGCAGTTCTTC.

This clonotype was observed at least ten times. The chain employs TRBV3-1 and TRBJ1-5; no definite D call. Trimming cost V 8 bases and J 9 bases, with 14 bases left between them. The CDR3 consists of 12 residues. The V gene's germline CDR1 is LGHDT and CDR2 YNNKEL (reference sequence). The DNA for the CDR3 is TGTGCCAGCGCCCAGAGTACGGGGCCCCAGCATTTT. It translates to CASAQSTGPQHF.

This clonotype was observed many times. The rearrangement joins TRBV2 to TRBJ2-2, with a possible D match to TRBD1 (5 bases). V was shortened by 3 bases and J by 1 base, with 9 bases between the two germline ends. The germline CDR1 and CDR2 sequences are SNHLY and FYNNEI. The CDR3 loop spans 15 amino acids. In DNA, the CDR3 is TGTGCCAGCAGTGACAGGGTGGGGAACACCGGGGAGCTGTTTTTT. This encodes CASSDRVGNTGELFF.

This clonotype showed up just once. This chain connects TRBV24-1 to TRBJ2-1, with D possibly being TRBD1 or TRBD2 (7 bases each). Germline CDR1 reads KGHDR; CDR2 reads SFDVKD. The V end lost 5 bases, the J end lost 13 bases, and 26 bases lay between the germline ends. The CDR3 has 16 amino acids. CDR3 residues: CATSAPWEGANTVQFF. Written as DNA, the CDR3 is TGTGCCACCAGTGCCCCCTGGGAGGGGGCAAATACAGTTCAGTTCTTC.

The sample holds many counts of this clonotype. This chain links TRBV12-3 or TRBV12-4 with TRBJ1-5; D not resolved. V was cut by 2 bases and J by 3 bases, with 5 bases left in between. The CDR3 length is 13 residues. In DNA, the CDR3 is TGTGCCAGCAGTTTACAGGTCAATCAGCCCCAGCATTTT. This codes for CASSLQVNQPQHF.

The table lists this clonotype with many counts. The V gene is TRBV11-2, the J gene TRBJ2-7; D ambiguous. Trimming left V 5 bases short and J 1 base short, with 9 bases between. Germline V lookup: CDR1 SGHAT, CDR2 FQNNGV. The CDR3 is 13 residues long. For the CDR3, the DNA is TGTGCCAGCAGCCACACTGGATCCTACGAGCAGTACTTC. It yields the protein CASSHTGSYEQYF.

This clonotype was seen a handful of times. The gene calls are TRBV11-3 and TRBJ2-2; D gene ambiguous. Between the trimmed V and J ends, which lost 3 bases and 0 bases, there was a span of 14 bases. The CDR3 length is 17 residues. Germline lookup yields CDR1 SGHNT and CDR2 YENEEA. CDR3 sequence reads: CASSFHPRNPNTGELFF. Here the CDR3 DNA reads TGTGCCAGCAGCTTTCATCCACGAAACCCGAACACCGGGGAGCTGTTTTTT. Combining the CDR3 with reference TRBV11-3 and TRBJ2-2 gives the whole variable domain EAGVVQSPRYKIIEKKQPVAFWCNPISGHNTLYWYLQNLGQGPELLIRYENEEAVDDSQLPKDRFSAERLKGVDSTLKIQPAELGDSAVYLCASSFHPRNPNTGELFFGEGSRLTVL.

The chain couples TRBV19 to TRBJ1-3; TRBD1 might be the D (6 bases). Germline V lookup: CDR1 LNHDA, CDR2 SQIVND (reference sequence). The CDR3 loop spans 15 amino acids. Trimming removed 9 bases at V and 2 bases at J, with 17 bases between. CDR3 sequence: CASGPGQPTGNTIYF. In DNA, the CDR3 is TGTGCCAGCGGCCCGGGACAACCAACTGGAAACACCATATATTTT.

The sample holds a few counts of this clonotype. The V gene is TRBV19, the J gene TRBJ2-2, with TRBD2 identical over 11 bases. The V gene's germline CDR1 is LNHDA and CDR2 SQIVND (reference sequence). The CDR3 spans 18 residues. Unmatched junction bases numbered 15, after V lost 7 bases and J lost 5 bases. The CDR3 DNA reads TGTGCCAGTATAGGGGCCACTAGCGGGAGCTCCAATACCGGGGAGCTGTTTTTT. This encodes CASIGATSGSSNTGELFF. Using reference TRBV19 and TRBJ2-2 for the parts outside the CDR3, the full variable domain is DGGITQSPKYLFRKEGQNVTLSCEQNLNHDAMYWYRQDPGQGLRLIYYSQIVNDFQKGDIAEGYSVSREKKESFPLTVTSAQKNPTAFYLCASIGATSGSSNTGELFFGEGSRLTVL.